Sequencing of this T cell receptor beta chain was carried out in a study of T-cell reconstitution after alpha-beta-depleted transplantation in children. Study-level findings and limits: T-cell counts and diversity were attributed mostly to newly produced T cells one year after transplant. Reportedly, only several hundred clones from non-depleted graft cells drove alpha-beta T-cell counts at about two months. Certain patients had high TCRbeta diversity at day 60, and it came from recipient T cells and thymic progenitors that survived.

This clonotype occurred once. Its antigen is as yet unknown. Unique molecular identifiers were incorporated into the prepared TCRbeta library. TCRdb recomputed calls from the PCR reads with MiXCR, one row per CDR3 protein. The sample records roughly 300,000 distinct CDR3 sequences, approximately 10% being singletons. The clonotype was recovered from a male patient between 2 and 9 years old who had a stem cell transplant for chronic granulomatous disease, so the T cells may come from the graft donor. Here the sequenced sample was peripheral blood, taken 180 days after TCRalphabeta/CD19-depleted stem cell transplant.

CDR3 nucleotides: TGTGCCAGCAGCTTACATGACAGGGGTGAGGAGAAATTCACCCCTCACTTT. This translates into CASSLHDRGEEKFTPHF. The genes are TRBV7-8 and TRBJ1-6; 8 bases fit TRBD1. This CDR3 has 17 residues. With V trimmed by 2 bases and J by 19 bases, 22 bases remained unmatched. The V gene's germline CDR1 is SGHVS and CDR2 FQNEAQ.